This TCR beta chain was recorded in a study of T cell changes during pregnancy in multiple sclerosis. Using immunoSEQ multiplex PCR, the repertoire was profiled, and TCRdb retains in-frame clones only, with some absent. Of tens of thousands of clones detected, around 92% appear once; the ten largest clones hold roughly 1.8%. V dropped 5 bases and J dropped 2 bases, with 25 bases sitting between them. CDR3 length equals 19 residues. Germline V gene lookup returns CDR1 SGHVS and CDR2 FNYEAQ. This chain connects TRBV7-6 to TRBJ2-1, with D possibly being TRBD2 (7 bases). The sequencing here drew on CD4+ T cells from peripheral blood mononuclear cells, taken after pregnancy. This TCR was recovered from a female donor in good health, enrolled as a control in a pregnancy study. The CDR3 loop reads CASSVRGGVRAGTYNEQFF. As DNA, the CDR3 is TGTGCCAGCAGCGTAAGGGGGGGGGTCCGGGCGGGAACCTACAATGAGCAGTTCTTC. Full variable domain (missing parts from reference TRBV7-6 and TRBJ2-1): GAGVSQSPRYKVTKRGQDVALRCDPISGHVSLYWYRQALGQGPEFLTYFNYEAQQDKSGLPNDRFSAERPEGSISTLTIQRTEQRDSAMYRCASSVRGGVRAGTYNEQFFGPGTRLTVL.